The 20 T cell receptor beta chains given below trace back to one sample, sequenced in a study of shared clonotypes between healthy human individuals. Libraries were prepared by immunoSEQ multiplex PCR; TCRdb keeps only in-frame clonotypes and omits some of them. Found here are millions of clones, approximately 92% of them singletons; the top ten hold roughly 0.13%. Material: naive CD4+ T cells sorted from blood. Noted subset: CD45RA+ positively selected. These receptors were taken from a man aged 18 to 30 in good health.

Comment on this clone: At the DNA level, this CDR3 is encoded by other sequences in the same sample as well. V and J are TRBV4-3 and TRBJ1-2; D is unclear. The CDR3 has 13 residues. V was shortened by 0 bases and J by 8 bases, with 10 bases between the two germline ends. Germline V lookup: CDR1 LGHNA, CDR2 YSLEER. The CDR3 bases are TGCGCCAGCAGCCAAGAGACGGGAAACGGCTACACCTTC. It encodes CASSQETGNGYTF.

The chain carries TRBV10-3 and TRBJ1-6; D uncertain. The CDR3 is made up of 15 amino acids. Germline CDR1 reads ENHRY; CDR2 reads SYGVKD. V lost 1 base and J 8 bases, leaving 12 bases between the germline ends. The chain's CDR3 is CAISEFGIGDSPLHF. As DNA, the CDR3 is TGTGCCATCAGTGAGTTCGGGATTGGGGATTCACCCCTCCACTTT.

This clone was counted between two and nine times. The rearrangement joins TRBV6-1 to TRBJ2-7; D might be TRBD2 (6 bases). The CDR3 is made up of 13 amino acids. With 2 bases removed from V and 7 bases from J, the gap between germline ends came to 12 bases. Germline CDR1 MNHNS, CDR2 SASEGT. CDR3 coding DNA: TGTGCCAGCAGTGAAAAGCGCGGGACGGAGCAGTACTTC. It yields the protein CASSEKRGTEQYF.

The chain has TRBV9 and TRBJ1-6; D gene uncertain. The V end was cut by 3 bases, the J end by 10 bases, with 8 bases between. The CDR3 consists of 12 residues. Germline values: CDR1 SGDLS, CDR2 YYNGEE. The CDR3 DNA is TGTGCCAGCAGCGACAACGGCTCACCCCTCCACTTT. Protein: CASSDNGSPLHF.

The chain recombines TRBV10-1 with TRBJ2-3; 12 nucleotides line up with TRBD2. The CDR3 has 15 residues. Germline V gene sequence: CDR1 WNHNN, CDR2 SYGVQD (reference sequence). V was pared by 4 bases and J by 4 bases, with 3 bases of the junction left unmatched. The DNA for the CDR3 is TGCGCCAGCAGTGGGACTAGCGGGATCCCAGATACGCAGTATTTT. Encoded protein: CASSGTSGIPDTQYF.

V is TRBV10-3 and J is TRBJ2-5; 11 nucleotides agree with TRBD2. The last part of the DNA fits TRBJ2-7 better; the J call may be wrong. Germline V lookup: CDR1 ENHRY, CDR2 SYGVKD. The CDR3 is 16 residues long. CDR3 sequence reads: CAIRPTGTSGQGEQYF. CDR3 DNA: TGTGCCATCAGGCCTACAGGGACTAGCGGACAAGGCGAGCAGTACTTC.

This clone was seen only once. The chain employs TRBV9 and TRBJ2-7; D remains ambiguous. CDR3 length: 13 residues. The V and J ends lost 4 bases and 3 bases respectively, with 11 bases between them. Germline V lookup: CDR1 SGDLS, CDR2 YYNGEE. CDR3 sequence (DNA): TGTGCCAGCAGCCCAGGAACTCTCTACGAGCAGTACTTC. The encoded protein is CASSPGTLYEQYF.

The chain uses TRBV18 and TRBJ2-3, with 14 bases aligning to TRBD2. With 3 bases clipped from V and 4 bases from J, the junction kept 6 bases outside the gene matches. The CDR3 has 17 residues. The germline gives CDR1 KGHSH, CDR2 LQKENI. The CDR3 DNA follows: TGTGCCAGCTCACCTCGGACTAGCGGGGGGAGTGCAGATACGCAGTATTTT. It is translated as CASSPRTSGGSADTQYF. Variable domain in full (rest from reference TRBV18 and TRBJ2-3): NAGVMQNPRHLVRRRGQEARLRCSPMKGHSHVYWYRQLPEEGLKFMVYLQKENIIDESGMPKERFSAEFPKEGPSILRIQQVVRGDSAAYFCASSPRTSGGSADTQYFGPGTRLTVL.

This chain uses TRBV7-2 with TRBJ2-5, with 7 bases identical to TRBD2. Looked up from germline, CDR1 is SGHTA and CDR2 is FQGNSA. Germline trimming cut 1 base from V and 5 bases from J; bases unmatched to any gene: 4. This CDR3 spans 14 amino acids. CDR3 sequence (DNA): TGTGCCAGCAGCTTAGGGGGGAGGGACGAGACCCAGTACTTC. Its translation: CASSLGGRDETQYF.

The rearrangement joins TRBV11-1 to TRBJ2-5; D is unresolved. The V end lost 8 bases, the J end lost 4 bases, and 14 bases lay between the germline ends. The CDR3 length is 13 residues. CDR1 SGHAT and CDR2 FQDESV come from the germline V gene (reference sequence). For the CDR3, the DNA is TGTGCCAGCTCCCCCGGTCTGGCAGAGACCCAGTACTTC. This sequence encodes CASSPGLAETQYF.

The chain uses TRBV12-5 and TRBJ2-7; D ambiguous. V lost 3 bases and J 0 bases, leaving 9 bases between the germline ends. Germline lookup yields CDR1 LGHNT and CDR2 FRNRAP. The CDR3 is made up of 14 amino acids. The CDR3 reads CASGFGASSYEQYF. The CDR3 DNA reads TGTGCTAGTGGTTTTGGCGCTAGCTCCTACGAGCAGTACTTC.

There are a few counts of this clone. This chain links TRBV27 with TRBJ1-5; no firm D call. The CDR3 has 12 amino acids. Trimming left V 8 bases short and J 5 bases short, with 10 bases between. Germline values: CDR1 MNHEY, CDR2 SMNVEV (reference sequence). CDR3 DNA: TGTGCCAGCGAACCTAACCATCAGCCCCAGCATTTT. It is translated as CASEPNHQPQHF.

This clone came up once. The rearrangement uses TRBV27 and TRBJ1-6; TRBD1 agrees at 7 bases. The germline V gene encodes CDR1 MNHEY and CDR2 SMNVEV (reference sequence). With 6 bases clipped from V and 7 bases from J, the junction kept 3 bases outside the gene matches. The CDR3 totals 13 residues. The CDR3 DNA reads as TGTGCCAGCAGAGGGACAGAAAATTCACCCCTCCACTTT. Translating it yields CASRGTENSPLHF.

The J gene is TRBJ2-5, the V gene TRBV7-2; 7 bases fit TRBD2. CDR1 and CDR2 from the germline V gene are SGHTA and FQGNSA. CDR3 length: 17 residues. V gave up 6 bases and J gave up 0 bases; unmatched junction bases: 13. The CDR3 nucleotides read TGTGCCAGCAGAGGGGTTTCGGGAGGTCCCTACCAAGAGACCCAGTACTTC. It codes for CASRGVSGGPYQETQYF.

V and J are TRBV4-1 and TRBJ2-2; a possible D gene is TRBD1 (5 bases). Germline V gene lookup returns CDR1 MGHRA and CDR2 YSYEKL. V dropped 5 bases and J dropped 5 bases, with 9 bases sitting between them. The CDR3 runs 13 residues. The CDR3 reads CASSARETGELFF. The DNA of the CDR3 is TGCGCCAGCAGCGCCAGGGAAACCGGGGAGCTGTTTTTT.

The chain carries TRBV9 and TRBJ2-5, with 14 bases identical to TRBD2. V gave up 4 bases and J gave up 6 bases; unmatched junction bases: 14. From germline, CDR1 is SGDLS and CDR2 YYNGEE. The CDR3 contains 18 residues. The CDR3 sequence is CASSPRGGLAGGEKTQYF. As DNA, the CDR3 is TGTGCCAGCAGCCCGAGAGGAGGACTAGCGGGGGGCGAAAAGACCCAGTACTTC.

The chain links TRBV5-6 to TRBJ1-6, with D unclear. V gave up 0 bases and J gave up 5 bases, with 6 bases separating them. Germline V gene sequence: CDR1 SGHDT, CDR2 YYEEEE. This CDR3 has 14 residues. CDR3 nucleotides: TGTGCCAGCAGCTTGGCTGCCCATAATTCACCCCTCCACTTT. It codes for CASSLAAHNSPLHF. Together with reference TRBV5-6 and TRBJ1-6, the CDR3 gives the full variable domain: DAGVTQSPTHLIKTRGQQVTLRCSPKSGHDTVSWYQQALGQGPQFIFQYYEEEERQRGNFPDRFSGHQFPNYSSELNVNALLLGDSALYLCASSLAAHNSPLHFGNGTRLTVT.

The V gene is TRBV4-3, the J gene TRBJ2-7, with 9 nucleotides matching TRBD2. This CDR3 contains 18 residues. Losses at the gene ends were 1 base for V and 2 bases for J; bases not matched to a gene: 12. Germline V gene lookup returns CDR1 LGHNA and CDR2 YSLEER. The CDR3, as DNA: TGCGCCAGCAGCCAAGTATCTTACCTAGCGGGGTTAACCTACGAGCAGTACTTC. Its translation: CASSQVSYLAGLTYEQYF.

The CDR3 sequence is CSARGGGTSSYNEQFF. CDR3 sequence (DNA): TGCAGCGCCCGAGGGGGGGGGACGAGCTCCTACAATGAGCAGTTCTTC. The V and J genes are TRBV29-1 and TRBJ2-1; TRBD2 might be the D (7 bases). Trimming left V 7 bases short and J 0 bases short, with 19 bases between. This CDR3 contains 16 residues. Germline V gene data show CDR1 as SQVTM and CDR2 as ANQGSEA.

The CDR3 here is CAITSGLAGGPDTQYF. The CDR3 DNA reads as TGTGCCATCACCTCGGGCCTAGCGGGGGGCCCAGATACGCAGTATTTT. The chain is built from TRBV2 and TRBJ2-3; the match to TRBD2 covers 11 bases. The V segment lost 10 bases and the J segment 4 bases; nucleotides outside the gene matches: 13. Per the germline V gene, CDR1 is SNHLY and CDR2 is FYNNEI. CDR3 length: 16 amino acids.